This T cell receptor beta chain was recovered during a study of identical twins. TCRdb reprocessed the 5' RACE reads via MiXCR and lists one record per CDR3 protein. The sample gives about 480,000 distinct CDR3 sequences, approximately 15% of which show up once; about 0.52% is in the top ten. Germline assignment: CDR1 LNHDA and CDR2 SQIVND (reference sequence). The CDR3 consists of 17 residues. The V segment lost 7 bases and the J segment 5 bases; nucleotides outside the gene matches: 15. There are a few counts of this clonotype. These data were also reused for a study on yellow fever vaccine responses in identical twins.

Sequenced: CD4+ T cells sorted from blood. The V call is TRBV19, the J call TRBJ2-3; 10 bases match TRBD2. The receptor was isolated from a woman younger than 30 in good health. CDR3 sequence (DNA): TGTGCCAGTAAAGGGGTACTCACTAGCGGGATTGAAGATACGCAGTATTTT. The encoded protein is CASKGVLTSGIEDTQYF.